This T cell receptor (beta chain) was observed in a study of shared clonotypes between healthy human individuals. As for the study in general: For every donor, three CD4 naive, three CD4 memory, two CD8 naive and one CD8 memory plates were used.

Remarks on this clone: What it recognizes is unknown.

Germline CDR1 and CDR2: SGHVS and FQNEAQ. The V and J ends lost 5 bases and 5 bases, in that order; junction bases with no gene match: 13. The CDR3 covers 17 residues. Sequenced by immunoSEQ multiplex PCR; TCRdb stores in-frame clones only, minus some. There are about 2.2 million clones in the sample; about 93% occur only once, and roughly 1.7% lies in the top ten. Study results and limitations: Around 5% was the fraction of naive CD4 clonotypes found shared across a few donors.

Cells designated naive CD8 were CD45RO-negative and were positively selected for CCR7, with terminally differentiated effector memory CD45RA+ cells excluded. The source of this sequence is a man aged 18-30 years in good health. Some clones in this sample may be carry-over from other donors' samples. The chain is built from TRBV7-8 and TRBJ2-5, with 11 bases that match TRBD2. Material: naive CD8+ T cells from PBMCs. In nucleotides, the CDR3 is TGTGCCAGCAGCCACGGGGTTAGCGGGAGGGCCGCCGAGACCCAGTACTTC. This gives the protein CASSHGVSGRAAETQYF.